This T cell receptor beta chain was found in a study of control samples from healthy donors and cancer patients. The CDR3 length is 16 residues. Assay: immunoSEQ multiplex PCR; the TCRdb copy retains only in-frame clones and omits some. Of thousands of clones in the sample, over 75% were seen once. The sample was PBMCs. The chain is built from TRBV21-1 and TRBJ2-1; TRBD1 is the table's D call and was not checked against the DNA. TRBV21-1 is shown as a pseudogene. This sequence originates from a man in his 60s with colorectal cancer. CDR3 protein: CASSGTPGQEDNEQFF. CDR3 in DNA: TGTGCCAGCAGCGGGACTCCGGGACAGGAGGATAATGAGCAGTTCTTC.